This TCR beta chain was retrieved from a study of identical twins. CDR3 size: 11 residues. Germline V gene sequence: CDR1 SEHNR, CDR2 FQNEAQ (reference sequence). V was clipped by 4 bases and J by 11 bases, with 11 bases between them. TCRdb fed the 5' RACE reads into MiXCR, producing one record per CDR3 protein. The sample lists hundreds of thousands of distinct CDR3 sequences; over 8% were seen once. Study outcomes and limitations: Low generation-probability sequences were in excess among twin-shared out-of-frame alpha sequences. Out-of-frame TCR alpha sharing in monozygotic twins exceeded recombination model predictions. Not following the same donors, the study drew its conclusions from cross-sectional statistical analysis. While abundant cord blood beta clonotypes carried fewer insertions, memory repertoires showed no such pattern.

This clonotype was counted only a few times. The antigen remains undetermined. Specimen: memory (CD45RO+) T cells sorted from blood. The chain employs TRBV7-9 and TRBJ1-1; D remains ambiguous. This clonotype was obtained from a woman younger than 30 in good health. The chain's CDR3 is CASSSGLGAFF. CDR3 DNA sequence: TGTGCCAGCAGCTCCGGCTTGGGGGCTTTCTTT.